This T cell receptor (beta chain) was profiled in a study of post-analysis software for immune sequencing data. Study in general: The patients showed relapsing-remitting, secondary progressive and progressive-relapsing multiple sclerosis courses. The study, taken as a whole, reports: Normalized Chao1 diversity was significantly lower in multiple sclerosis patients than in controls. Five or six TRBV segments, TRBV5-6, TRBV5-1 and TRBV20-1 among them, were found more frequent in patients than controls. Under the F measure, samples that were prepared in one batch clustered strongly together.

There are a few counts of this clonotype. Antigen specificity is unknown. Tagging with unique molecular identifiers was a feature of the TCR beta cDNA libraries. There were roughly 0.95 to 11 million T cells, and 400,000 to 650,000 cDNA molecules came from them. MiXCR, run by TCRdb on the PCR reads, gives a single entry per CDR3 protein. This table has around 500,000 distinct CDR3 sequences, 30% to 40% appearing once. Germline V gives CDR1 SGHTA, CDR2 FQGTGA. V was pared by 5 bases and J by 4 bases, with 19 bases between. The CDR3 loop spans 16 amino acids. The rearrangement uses TRBV7-3 and TRBJ2-3; TRBD1 might be the D (7 bases). The receptor was derived from a girl under 18 with multiple sclerosis. The sequencing input was blood. CDR3 residues: CASSLGGGGGSDTQYF. The DNA for the CDR3 is TGTGCCAGCAGCCTTGGAGGAGGGGGCGGGTCAGATACGCAGTATTTT.